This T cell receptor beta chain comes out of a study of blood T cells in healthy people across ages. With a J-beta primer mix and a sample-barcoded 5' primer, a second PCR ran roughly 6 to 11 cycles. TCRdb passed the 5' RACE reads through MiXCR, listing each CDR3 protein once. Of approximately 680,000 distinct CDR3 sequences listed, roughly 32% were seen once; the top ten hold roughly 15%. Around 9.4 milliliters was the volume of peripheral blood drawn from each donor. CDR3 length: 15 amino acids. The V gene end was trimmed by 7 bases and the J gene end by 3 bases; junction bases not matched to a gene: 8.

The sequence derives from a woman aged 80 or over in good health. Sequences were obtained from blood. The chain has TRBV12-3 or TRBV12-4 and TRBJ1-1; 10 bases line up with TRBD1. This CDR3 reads CASTPGQGFYTEAFF. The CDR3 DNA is TGTGCCAGCACCCCGGGACAGGGGTTTTACACTGAAGCTTTCTTT.